This TCR beta chain stems from a study of T cells in Graves' hyperthyroidism and ophthalmopathy. Study-wide background: Blood was drawn when the patient was first diagnosed and still untreated.

These patients, aged 18 to 65, had recently diagnosed hyperthyroidism lasting under 2 months. This clonotype came up many times. TCR beta CDR3 region amplification was performed from RNA transcripts. HTBI primers were employed in a first-round RT-PCR of the TCR CDR3. TCRdb reanalysed the multiplex PCR reads using MiXCR and keeps one entry per CDR3 protein. The repertoire includes some 350,000 distinct CDR3 sequences, about a sixth of them detected once, and about a quarter sits in the top ten. V was pared by 2 bases and J by 6 bases, with 12 bases between. Germline CDR1 SGHRS, CDR2 YFSETQ. The CDR3 consists of 13 residues.

Sample: blood. The TCR originated in a woman between 18 and 30 years old with Graves' hyperthyroidism that later progressed to Graves' ophthalmopathy. The V and J genes are TRBV5-1 and TRBJ2-7; TRBD1 or TRBD2 may be the D gene (5 bases each). This CDR3 reads CASSFGTDTEQYF. The CDR3 DNA follows: TGCGCCAGCAGCTTCGGGACCGACACCGAGCAGTACTTC.